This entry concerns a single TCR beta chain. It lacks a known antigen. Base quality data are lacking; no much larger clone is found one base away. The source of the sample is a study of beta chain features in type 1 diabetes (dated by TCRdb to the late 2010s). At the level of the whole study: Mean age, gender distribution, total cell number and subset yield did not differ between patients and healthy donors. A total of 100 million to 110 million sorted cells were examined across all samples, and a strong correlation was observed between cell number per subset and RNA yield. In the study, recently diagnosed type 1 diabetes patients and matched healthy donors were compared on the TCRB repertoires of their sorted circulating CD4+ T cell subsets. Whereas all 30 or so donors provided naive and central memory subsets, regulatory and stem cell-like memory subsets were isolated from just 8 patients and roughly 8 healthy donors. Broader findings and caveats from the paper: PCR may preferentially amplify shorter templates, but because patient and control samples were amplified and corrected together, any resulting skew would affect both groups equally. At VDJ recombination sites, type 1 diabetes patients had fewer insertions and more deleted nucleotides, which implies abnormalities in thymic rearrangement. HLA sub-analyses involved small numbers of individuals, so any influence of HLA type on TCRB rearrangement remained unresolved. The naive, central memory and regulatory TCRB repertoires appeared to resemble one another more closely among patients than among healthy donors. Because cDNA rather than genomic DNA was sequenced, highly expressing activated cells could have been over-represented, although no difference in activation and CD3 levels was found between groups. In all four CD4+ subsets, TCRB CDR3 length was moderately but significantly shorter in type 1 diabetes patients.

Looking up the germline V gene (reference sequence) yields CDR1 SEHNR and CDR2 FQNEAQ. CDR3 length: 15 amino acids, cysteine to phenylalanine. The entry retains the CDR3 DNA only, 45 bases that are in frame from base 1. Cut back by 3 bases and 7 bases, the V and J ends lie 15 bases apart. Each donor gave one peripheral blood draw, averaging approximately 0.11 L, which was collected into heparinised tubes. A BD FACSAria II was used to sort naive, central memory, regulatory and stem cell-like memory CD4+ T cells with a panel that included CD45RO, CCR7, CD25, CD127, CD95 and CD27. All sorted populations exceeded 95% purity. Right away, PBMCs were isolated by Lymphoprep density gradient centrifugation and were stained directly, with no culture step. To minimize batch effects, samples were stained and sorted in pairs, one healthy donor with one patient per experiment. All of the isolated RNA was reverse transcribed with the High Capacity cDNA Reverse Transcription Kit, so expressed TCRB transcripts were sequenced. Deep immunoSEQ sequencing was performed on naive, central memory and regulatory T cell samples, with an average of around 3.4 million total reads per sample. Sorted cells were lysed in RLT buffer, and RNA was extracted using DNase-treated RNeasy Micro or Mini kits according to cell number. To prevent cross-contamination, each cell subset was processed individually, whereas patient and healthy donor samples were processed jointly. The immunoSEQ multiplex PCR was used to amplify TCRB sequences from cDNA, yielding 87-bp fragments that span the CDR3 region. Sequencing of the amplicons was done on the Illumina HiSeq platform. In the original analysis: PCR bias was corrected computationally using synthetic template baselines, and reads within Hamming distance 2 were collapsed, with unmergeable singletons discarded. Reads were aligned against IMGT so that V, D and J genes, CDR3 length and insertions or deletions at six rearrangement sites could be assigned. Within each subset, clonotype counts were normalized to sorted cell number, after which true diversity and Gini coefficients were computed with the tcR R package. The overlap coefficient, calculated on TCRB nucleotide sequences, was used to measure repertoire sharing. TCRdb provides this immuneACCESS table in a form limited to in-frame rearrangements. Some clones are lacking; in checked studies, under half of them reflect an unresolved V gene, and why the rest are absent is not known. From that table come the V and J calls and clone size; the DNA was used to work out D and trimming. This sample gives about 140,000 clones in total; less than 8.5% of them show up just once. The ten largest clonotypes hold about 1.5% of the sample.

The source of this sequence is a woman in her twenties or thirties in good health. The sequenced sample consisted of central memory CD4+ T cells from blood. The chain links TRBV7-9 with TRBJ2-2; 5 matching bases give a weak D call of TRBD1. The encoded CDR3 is CASSLAAGLRGELFF. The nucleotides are TGTGCCAGCAGCTTGGCGGCAGGGCTGCGCGGGGAGCTGTTTTTT.